This entry features one T cell receptor (beta chain) sequence. The antigen is unknown. The table came from immunoSEQ multiplex PCR; TCRdb's copy has only in-frame clones and leaves some out. The sample holds some 87,000 clones; over 85% are singletons and the top ten take about 0.28%. This sample was included in a study of graft-versus-host responses after intestinal transplantation. Whole-study context: Every recipient underwent anti-thymocyte globulin induction, then tacrolimus and steroids for 2 to 3 years.

The CDR3 is made up of 12 amino acids. CDR1 SGHNT and CDR2 YYREEE come from the germline V gene (reference sequence). Trimming left V 3 bases short and J 3 bases short, with 5 bases between. The J gene is TRBJ2-3, the V gene TRBV5-4; D gene unclear. This sample comprised unstimulated CD4+ T cells sorted from spleen or lymph node cells, obtained before intestinal transplant. This TCR was sampled from a human donor who received an intestinal transplant. The CDR3 nucleotides read TGTGCCAGCAGCTCTAGAACAGATACGCAGTATTTT. It translates to CASSSRTDTQYF.